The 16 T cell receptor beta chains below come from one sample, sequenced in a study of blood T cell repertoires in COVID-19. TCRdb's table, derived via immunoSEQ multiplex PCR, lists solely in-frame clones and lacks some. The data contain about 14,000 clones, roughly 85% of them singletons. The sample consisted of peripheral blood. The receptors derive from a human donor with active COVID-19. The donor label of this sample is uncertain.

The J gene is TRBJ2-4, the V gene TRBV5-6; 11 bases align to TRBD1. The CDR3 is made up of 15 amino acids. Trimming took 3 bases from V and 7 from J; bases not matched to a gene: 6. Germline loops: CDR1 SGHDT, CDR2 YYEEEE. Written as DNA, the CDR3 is TGTGCCAGCAGCTCTTGGACAGGGGGCTTGAACATTCAGTACTTC. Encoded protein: CASSSWTGGLNIQYF.

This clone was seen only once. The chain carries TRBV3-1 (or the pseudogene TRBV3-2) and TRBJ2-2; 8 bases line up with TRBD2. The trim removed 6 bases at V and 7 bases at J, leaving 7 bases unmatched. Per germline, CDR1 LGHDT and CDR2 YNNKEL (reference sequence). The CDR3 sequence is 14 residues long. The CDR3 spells CASRPGLVSGELFF. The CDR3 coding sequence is TGTGCCAGCAGACCGGGACTAGTAAGCGGGGAGCTGTTTTTT.

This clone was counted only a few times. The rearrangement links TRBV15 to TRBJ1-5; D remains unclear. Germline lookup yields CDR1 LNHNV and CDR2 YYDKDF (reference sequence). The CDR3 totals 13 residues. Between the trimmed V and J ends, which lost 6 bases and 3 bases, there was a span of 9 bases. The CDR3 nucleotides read TGTGCCACCAGTTGGGCCTCCAATCAGCCCCAGCATTTT. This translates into CATSWASNQPQHF.

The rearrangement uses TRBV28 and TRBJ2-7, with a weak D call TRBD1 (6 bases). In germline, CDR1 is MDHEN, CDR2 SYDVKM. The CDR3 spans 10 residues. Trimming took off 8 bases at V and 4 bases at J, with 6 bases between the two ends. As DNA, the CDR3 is TGTGCCAGCGGACAGTACGAGCAGTACTTC. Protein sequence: CASGQYEQYF.

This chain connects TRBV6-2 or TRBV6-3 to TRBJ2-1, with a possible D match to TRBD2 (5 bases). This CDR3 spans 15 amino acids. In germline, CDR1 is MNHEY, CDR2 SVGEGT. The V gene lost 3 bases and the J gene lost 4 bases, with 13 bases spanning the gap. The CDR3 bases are TGTGCCAGCAGTTATGCTAGCTGGGAATACAATGAGCAGTTCTTC. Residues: CASSYASWEYNEQFF.

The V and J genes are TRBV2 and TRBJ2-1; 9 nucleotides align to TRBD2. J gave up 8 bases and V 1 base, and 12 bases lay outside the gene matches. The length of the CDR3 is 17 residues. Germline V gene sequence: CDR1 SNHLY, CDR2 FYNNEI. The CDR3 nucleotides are TGTGCCAGCAGTGAAGGGTTTAGCGGGGGTATTTCGGATGAGCAGTTCTTC. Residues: CASSEGFSGGISDEQFF. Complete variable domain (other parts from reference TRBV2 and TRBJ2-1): EPEVTQTPSHQVTQMGQEVILRCVPISNHLYFYWYRQILGQKVEFLVSFYNNEISEKSEIFDDQFSVERPDGSNFTLKIRSTKLEDSAMYFCASSEGFSGGISDEQFFGPGTRLTVL.

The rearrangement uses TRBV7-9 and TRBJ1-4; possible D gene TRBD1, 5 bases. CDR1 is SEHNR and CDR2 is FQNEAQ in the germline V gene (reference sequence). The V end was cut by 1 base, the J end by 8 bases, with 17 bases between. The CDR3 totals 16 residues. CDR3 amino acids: CASSLVGWGLEEKLFF. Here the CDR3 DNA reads TGTGCCAGCAGCTTAGTCGGGTGGGGCTTGGAAGAAAAACTGTTTTTT.

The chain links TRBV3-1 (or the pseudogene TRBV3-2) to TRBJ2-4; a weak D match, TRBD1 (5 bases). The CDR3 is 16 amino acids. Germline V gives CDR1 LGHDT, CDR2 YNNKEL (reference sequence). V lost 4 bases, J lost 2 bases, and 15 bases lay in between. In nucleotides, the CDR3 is TGTGCCAGCAGCCCGCGTCATGGGGCTCCCAAAAACATTCAGTACTTC. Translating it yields CASSPRHGAPKNIQYF.

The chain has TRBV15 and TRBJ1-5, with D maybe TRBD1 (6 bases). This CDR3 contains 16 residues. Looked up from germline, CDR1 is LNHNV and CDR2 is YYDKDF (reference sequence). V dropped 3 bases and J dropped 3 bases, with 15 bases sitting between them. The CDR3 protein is CATSRGHRTINQPQHF. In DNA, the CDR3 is TGTGCCACCAGCAGGGGACATCGAACAATCAATCAGCCCCAGCATTTT.

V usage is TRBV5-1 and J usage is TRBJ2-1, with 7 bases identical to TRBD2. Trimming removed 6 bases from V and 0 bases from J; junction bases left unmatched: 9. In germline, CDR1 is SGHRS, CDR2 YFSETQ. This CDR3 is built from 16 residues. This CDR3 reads CASNPSGVSSYNEQFF. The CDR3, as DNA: TGCGCCAGCAACCCGAGCGGGGTAAGCTCCTACAATGAGCAGTTCTTC. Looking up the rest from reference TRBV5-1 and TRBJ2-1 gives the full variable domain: KAGVTQTPRYLIKTRGQQVTLSCSPISGHRSVSWYQQTPGQGLQFLFEYFSETQRNKGNFPGRFSGRQFSNSRSEMNVSTLELGDSALYLCASNPSGVSSYNEQFFGPGTRLTVL.

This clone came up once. The CDR3 sequence: CASRPTSGSFGGQYF. CDR3 nucleotide sequence: TGTGCCAGCCGTCCGACTAGCGGGAGTTTCGGGGGGCAGTACTTC. The J gene is TRBJ2-7, the V gene TRBV7-2, with 12 nucleotides matching TRBD2. CDR1 and CDR2 from the germline V gene are SGHTA and FQGNSA. This CDR3 comprises 15 residues. Trimming took 8 bases from V and 9 from J; bases not matched to a gene: 14.

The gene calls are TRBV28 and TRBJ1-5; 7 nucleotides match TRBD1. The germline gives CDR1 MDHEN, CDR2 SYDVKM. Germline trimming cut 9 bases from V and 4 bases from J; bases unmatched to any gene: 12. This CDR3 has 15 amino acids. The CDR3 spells CASNRGQHPNQPQHF. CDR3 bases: TGTGCCAGTAATCGGGGACAGCATCCTAATCAGCCCCAGCATTTT. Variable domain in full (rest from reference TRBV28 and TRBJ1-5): DVKVTQSSRYLVKRTGEKVFLECVQDMDHENMFWYRQDPGLGLRLIYFSYDVKMKEKGDIPEGYSVSREKKERFSLILESASTNQTSMYLCASNRGQHPNQPQHFGDGTRLSIL.

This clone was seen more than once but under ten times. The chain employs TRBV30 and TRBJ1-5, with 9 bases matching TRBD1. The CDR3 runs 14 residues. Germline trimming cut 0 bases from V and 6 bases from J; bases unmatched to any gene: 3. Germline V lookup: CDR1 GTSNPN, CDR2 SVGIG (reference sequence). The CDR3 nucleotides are TGTGCCTGGAGTGTAGTGACAGGGGGTCAGCCCCAGCATTTT. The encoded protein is CAWSVVTGGQPQHF.

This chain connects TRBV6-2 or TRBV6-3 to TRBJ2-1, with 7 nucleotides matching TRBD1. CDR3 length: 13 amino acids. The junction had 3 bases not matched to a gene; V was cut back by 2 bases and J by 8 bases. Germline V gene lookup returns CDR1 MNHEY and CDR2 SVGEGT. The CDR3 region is CASSYVGGYEQFF. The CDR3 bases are TGTGCCAGCAGTTACGTAGGGGGCTATGAGCAGTTCTTC.

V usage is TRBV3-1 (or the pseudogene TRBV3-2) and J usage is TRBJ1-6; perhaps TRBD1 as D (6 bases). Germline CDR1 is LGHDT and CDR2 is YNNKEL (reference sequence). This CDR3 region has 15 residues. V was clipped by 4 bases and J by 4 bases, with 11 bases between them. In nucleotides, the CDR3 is TGTGCCAGCAGCCGAGGGGGGGCGTATAATTCACCCCTCCACTTT. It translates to CASSRGGAYNSPLHF.

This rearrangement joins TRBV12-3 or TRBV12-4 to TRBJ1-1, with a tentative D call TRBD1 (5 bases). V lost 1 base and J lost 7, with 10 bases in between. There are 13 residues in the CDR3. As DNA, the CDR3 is TGTGCCAGCAGTTTAGTTGTCCAGGGTGAAGCTTTCTTT. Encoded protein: CASSLVVQGEAFF.